The 5 T cell receptor beta chains below come from one sample, sequenced in a study of blood T cell repertoires in COVID-19. Sequencing was performed with immunoSEQ multiplex PCR; in TCRdb, only in-frame clones are kept and a portion is missing. The data hold 110,000 to 150,000 clones, with roughly 85% observed a single time. Material for sequencing was peripheral blood. Receptor source: a man aged 45-65 years with acute or convalescent COVID-19.

The chain links TRBV5-1 to TRBJ1-1; D call uncertain. Germline assignment: CDR1 SGHRS and CDR2 YFSETQ. This CDR3 has 14 amino acids. V was cut by 4 bases and J by 1 base, with 11 bases left in between. This CDR3 is CASSPGDANTEAFF. The CDR3 coding sequence is TGCGCCAGCAGCCCCGGGGATGCGAACACTGAAGCTTTCTTT.

The chain carries TRBV19 and TRBJ1-6; 7 bases fit TRBD1. The germline gives CDR1 LNHDA, CDR2 SQIVND (reference sequence). With 9 bases clipped from V and 1 base from J, the junction kept 3 bases outside the gene matches. This CDR3 region has 14 residues. The CDR3 reads CASSQGSYNSPLHF. Here the CDR3 DNA reads TGTGCCAGCTCACAGGGGTCCTATAATTCACCCCTCCACTTT.

The rearrangement links TRBV30 to TRBJ1-1, with TRBD1 matching 8 bases. CDR1 GTSNPN and CDR2 SVGIG come from the germline V gene (reference sequence). The CDR3 spans 12 residues. The V and J ends lost 4 bases and 10 bases, in that order; junction bases with no gene match: 8. The CDR3 is CAWTRQGSVAFF. CDR3 DNA sequence: TGTGCCTGGACTCGACAGGGGTCGGTAGCTTTCTTT.

The chain links TRBV2 to TRBJ1-4; D perhaps matches TRBD1 (6 bases). Germline V gene sequence: CDR1 SNHLY, CDR2 FYNNEI. CDR3 length: 14 amino acids. Trimming stripped 4 bases from V and 15 bases from J, with 21 bases between. CDR3 coding DNA: TGTGCCAGCAGTGCTGGGGGCCGCCTAGGTTCGGTGTTTTTT. Its protein is CASSAGGRLGSVFF.

The chain is built from TRBV2 and TRBJ1-2; tentatively, D is TRBD1 (6 bases). The V end lost 8 bases, the J end lost 1 base, and 17 bases lay between the germline ends. The CDR3 totals 15 residues. Germline lookup yields CDR1 SNHLY and CDR2 FYNNEI. The CDR3 protein is CASAINGQLNYGYTF. DNA of the CDR3: TGTGCCAGCGCAATTAATGGACAGCTTAACTATGGCTACACCTTC.